One sample yielded the 25 T cell receptor beta chains listed below, sequenced in a study of T cells in Graves' hyperthyroidism and ophthalmopathy (dated by TCRdb to between 2018 and 2021). Libraries were made using multiplex PCR. This sample was sequenced with an Illumina HiSeq 2000. The TCR beta CDR3 regions were amplified from the RNA transcripts. For the first round of RT-PCR on the TCR CDR3, the HTBI primer set was used together with the Qiagen OneStep RT-PCR kit. The public sequencing data were trimmed at Q25 with fastp and processed into clonotypes with MiXCR by TCRdb, which kept only in-frame beta chains. For every CDR3 protein sequence, its rows merge into one entry that carries the most common genes and DNA. The sample includes about 290,000 distinct CDR3 sequences, with roughly 13% observed a single time. Clones ranked in the top ten supply almost 8% of the sample. The sequencing sample was made of blood. All receptors derive from a young woman with Graves' hyperthyroidism that later progressed to Graves' ophthalmopathy.

This clonotype was detected a few times. CDR3 residues: CASSPGLAGGNQETQYF. CDR3 DNA: TGCGCCAGCAGCCCGGGACTAGCGGGAGGAAACCAAGAGACCCAGTACTTC. The J gene is TRBJ2-5, the V gene TRBV5-1, with TRBD2 matching over 15 bases. The CDR3 runs 17 residues. Germline trimming cut 4 bases from V and 0 bases from J; bases unmatched to any gene: 4. The germline CDR1 and CDR2 sequences are SGHRS and YFSETQ. Supplemented by reference TRBV5-1 and TRBJ2-5, the full variable domain reads KAGVTQTPRYLIKTRGQQVTLSCSPISGHRSVSWYQQTPGQGLQFLFEYFSETQRNKGNFPGRFSGRQFSNSRSEMNVSTLELGDSALYLCASSPGLAGGNQETQYFGPGTRLLVL.

The rearrangement links TRBV6-2 or TRBV6-3 to TRBJ2-7, with no clear D. Per the germline V gene, CDR1 is MNHEY and CDR2 is SVGEGT. Trimming took 2 bases from V and 5 from J, leaving 13 bases between them. The CDR3 runs to 14 residues. Here the CDR3 reads CASSYPDLTHEQYF. The CDR3 nucleotides read TGTGCCAGCAGTTACCCGGACCTGACCCACGAGCAGTACTTC.

This clonotype has more than one count but fewer than ten. The chain recombines TRBV9 with TRBJ1-6; D is undetermined. CDR1 is SGDLS, CDR2 YYNGEE, per germline. The CDR3 extends over 13 amino acids. Trimming removed 2 bases from V and 10 bases from J, with 10 bases in between. The chain's CDR3 is CASSVGWKSPLHF. The DNA for the CDR3 is TGTGCCAGCAGCGTCGGGTGGAAGTCACCCCTCCACTTT.

This clonotype was recorded at least ten times. This chain connects TRBV30 to TRBJ2-3, with 11 bases lining up with TRBD2. CDR1 and CDR2 (germline): GTSNPN, SVGIG (reference sequence). Trimming at V came to 0 bases and at J to 3 bases, leaving 8 bases not matched to a gene. The CDR3 extends over 17 amino acids. For the CDR3, the DNA is TGTGCCTGGAGTGTACTATGGATAGCGGGAGGGACAGATACGCAGTATTTT. It specifies CAWSVLWIAGGTDTQYF.

This clonotype was seen at least ten times. The chain is built from TRBV28 and TRBJ1-5; D unclear. This CDR3 has 15 amino acids. Trimming cost V 3 bases and J 1 base, with 10 bases left between them. The V gene's germline CDR1 is MDHEN and CDR2 SYDVKM. The CDR3 DNA is TGTGCCAGCAGTTTTAGAGTCTTAAGCAATCAGCCCCAGCATTTT. This encodes CASSFRVLSNQPQHF.

This clonotype was counted many times. This chain connects TRBV4-1 to TRBJ2-5; 8 bases map to TRBD1. The CDR3 is 14 residues long. Unmatched junction bases numbered 3, after V lost 3 bases and J lost 3 bases. CDR1 is MGHRA and CDR2 is YSYEKL in the germline V gene. This CDR3 reads CASSQDRAEETQYF. For the CDR3, the DNA is TGCGCCAGCAGCCAGGACAGGGCCGAAGAGACCCAGTACTTC.

Note on this clonotype: This sequence may be a read error, since a much larger clone differs from it by one base. The chain uses TRBV12-3 or TRBV12-4 and TRBJ2-3; no clear D gene. This CDR3 is 13 amino acids long. This chain's CDR3 is CASSLISTDMQYF. The CDR3 DNA follows: TGTGCCAGCAGTTTAATAAGCACAGATATGCAGTATTTT.

This clonotype was counted between two and nine times. The chain links TRBV4-2 to TRBJ2-7; unclear D gene. The CDR3 is 14 amino acids. The V gene lost 4 bases and the J gene lost 5 bases, with 15 bases spanning the gap. Germline V gene data show CDR1 as LGHNA and CDR2 as YNFKEQ. This CDR3 is CASSLDLRPHEQYF. DNA for the CDR3: TGTGCCAGCAGCCTCGACTTGAGGCCCCACGAGCAGTACTTC.

The chain carries TRBV5-5 and TRBJ2-3; 14 bases agree with TRBD2. Looked up from germline, CDR1 is SGHKS and CDR2 is YYEKEE (reference sequence). The CDR3 loop spans 18 amino acids. The junction had 11 bases not matched to a gene; V was cut back by 0 bases and J by 8 bases. In DNA, the CDR3 is TGTGCCAGCAGCTTGGGCCCGGGACTAGCGGGGGTGCAGTCTACGCAGTATTTT. Its protein is CASSLGPGLAGVQSTQYF.

This rearrangement joins TRBV5-8 to TRBJ1-1; possible D gene TRBD1, 6 bases. The CDR3 has 14 residues. Per germline, CDR1 SGHTS and CDR2 YDEGEE. The ends were cut back, 3 bases at V and 4 bases at J, with 13 bases in the middle. CDR3 region: CASSWGGLGTEAFF. The CDR3 DNA reads TGTGCCAGCAGCTGGGGGGGGCTCGGCACTGAAGCTTTCTTT.

This clonotype was detected a few times. The chain carries TRBV7-8 and TRBJ1-3; D is unclear. The germline gives CDR1 SGHVS, CDR2 FQNEAQ. This CDR3 has 13 amino acids. V was shortened by 8 bases and J by 0 bases, with 8 bases between the two germline ends. This CDR3 is CASRRASGNTIYF. CDR3 coding DNA: TGTGCCAGCCGGCGGGCCTCTGGAAACACCATATATTTT.

This clonotype was detected only a few times. The chain couples TRBV5-1 to TRBJ2-3; 12 bases are shared with TRBD1. J lost 4 bases, V lost 1 base, and 10 bases had no gene match. Germline CDR1 reads SGHRS; CDR2 reads YFSETQ. The CDR3 is 18 amino acids. The CDR3 nucleotides read TGCGCCAGCAGCTTGAGCGGCCCGGGACAGGGGGCGGCAGATACGCAGTATTTT. Amino acid sequence: CASSLSGPGQGAADTQYF.

Ten or more counts support this clonotype. The V and J genes are TRBV6-1 and TRBJ1-5, with D hard to call. The CDR3 sequence is 13 residues long. Trimming cost V 7 bases and J 7 bases, with 14 bases left between them. Germline assignment: CDR1 MNHNS and CDR2 SASEGT. CDR3 in DNA: TGTGCCAGCACCCCCCAAGGCGGCCAGCCCCAGCATTTT. Its protein product is CASTPQGGQPQHF.

This clonotype was counted between two and nine times. V and J are TRBV27 and TRBJ1-5, with D tentatively TRBD1 (6 bases). The germline CDR1 and CDR2 sequences are MNHEY and SMNVEV (reference sequence). The ends were cut back, 5 bases at V and 5 bases at J, with 19 bases in the middle. The CDR3 runs to 16 residues. In DNA form, the CDR3 reads TGTGCCAGCAGTGCCTCCGGGACACCGGCCCATCAGCCCCAGCATTTT. It encodes CASSASGTPAHQPQHF.

Many counts were recorded for this clonotype. The genes are TRBV7-3 and TRBJ2-5; D unresolved. Germline V gives CDR1 SGHTA, CDR2 FQGTGA. The V and J ends lost 0 bases and 5 bases respectively, with 7 bases between them. The CDR3 covers 13 residues. The DNA for the CDR3 is TGTGCCAGCAGCTTAACAGGGTCGGAGACCCAGTACTTC. It codes for CASSLTGSETQYF.

This clonotype has only a few counts. V and J are TRBV19 and TRBJ2-1; perhaps TRBD2 as D (5 bases). The germline V and J ends were trimmed by 8 bases and 7 bases, with 15 bases remaining between them. The CDR3 extends over 13 amino acids. The germline V gene has CDR1 LNHDA and CDR2 SQIVND (reference sequence). The CDR3 protein is CASFASGLNEQFF. The CDR3 nucleotides read TGTGCCAGTTTTGCGAGCGGTCTAAATGAGCAGTTCTTC.

Details on this clonotype: A read error may explain this, as a much larger clone is one base away. The genes are TRBV30 and TRBJ1-2; D uncertain. The CDR3 spans 12 residues. The V gene's germline CDR1 is GTSNPN and CDR2 SVGIG (reference sequence). V lost 4 bases to trimming and J lost 5 bases, with 11 bases between them. Here the CDR3 reads CAWKRDGYGYTF. The CDR3, as DNA: TGTGCCTGGAAGAGGGATGGGTATGGCTACACCTTC. Drawing the rest from reference TRBV30 and TRBJ1-2, the complete variable domain is SQTIHQWPATLVQPVGSPLSLECTVEGTSNPNLYWYRQAAGRGLQLLFYSVGIGQISSEVPQNLSASRPQDRQFILSSKKLLLSDSGFYLCAWKRDGYGYTFGSGTRLTVV.

The chain recombines TRBV6-1 with TRBJ2-5; 10 bases align to TRBD1. V shed 7 bases and J 6 bases; nucleotides not matched to a gene: 5. The CDR3 sequence is 13 residues long. Germline-derived CDR1 and CDR2 are MNHNS and SASEGT. The CDR3 protein is CASIGQGGKTQYF. In DNA form, the CDR3 reads TGTGCCAGCATCGGACAGGGGGGAAAGACCCAGTACTTC.

This clonotype was detected ten times or more. This sequence joins TRBV15 and TRBJ1-5; D call uncertain. Trimming removed 0 bases from V and 2 bases from J, with 5 bases in between. This CDR3 is built from 14 residues. The germline gives CDR1 LNHNV, CDR2 YYDKDF (reference sequence). In nucleotides, the CDR3 is TGTGCCACCAGCAGAGATCTGGGCAATCAGCCCCAGCATTTT. Translation: CATSRDLGNQPQHF.

This clonotype has only a few counts. The chain links TRBV12-5 to TRBJ2-1, with 10 positions matching TRBD2. V shed 0 bases, J shed 7 bases, and the junction held 3 bases outside the gene matches. Germline loops: CDR1 LGHNT, CDR2 FRNRAP. The CDR3 has 15 residues. Here the CDR3 reads CASGLVQAGGNEQFF. In DNA form, the CDR3 reads TGTGCTAGTGGTTTGGTACAAGCGGGAGGGAATGAGCAGTTCTTC.

This clonotype occurred many times. The chain combines TRBV12-3 or TRBV12-4 with TRBJ1-5, with a possible D match to TRBD1 (5 bases). Trimming cost V 7 bases and J 2 bases, with 9 bases left between them. The CDR3 spans 13 residues. CDR3 residues: CASTPQGNQPQHF. CDR3 bases: TGTGCCAGCACCCCACAGGGCAATCAGCCCCAGCATTTT.

This clonotype has a count of ten or more. V gene TRBV5-1 combines with J gene TRBJ1-5; D remains unclear. V dropped 3 bases and J dropped 7 bases, with 14 bases sitting between them. CDR3 length: 14 amino acids. Germline V lookup: CDR1 SGHRS, CDR2 YFSETQ. CDR3 bases: TGCGCCAGCAGCTGGGGTATAAGCGGACAGCCCCAGCATTTT. Translated, it gives CASSWGISGQPQHF.

The chain is built from TRBV7-2 and TRBJ2-7; 9 bases are a match to TRBD2. Germline V gene data show CDR1 as SGHTA and CDR2 as FQGNSA. The CDR3 runs to 17 residues. Trimming took 4 bases from V and 0 from J; bases not matched to a gene: 10. In DNA, the CDR3 is TGTGCCAGCAGCTCGGGCCTGAGTAGCGGGAGCTCCTACGAGCAGTACTTC. Protein: CASSSGLSSGSSYEQYF.

The chain combines TRBV19 with TRBJ1-4; D ambiguous. Germline values: CDR1 LNHDA, CDR2 SQIVND (reference sequence). Trimming took off 8 bases at V and 0 bases at J, with 16 bases between the two ends. CDR3 length: 16 residues. This chain's CDR3 is CASGRINWATNEKLFF. The CDR3 DNA reads TGTGCCAGTGGGAGGATTAACTGGGCAACTAATGAAAAACTGTTTTTT.

The sample holds many counts of this clonotype. The chain couples TRBV3-1 to TRBJ2-3; tentative D call: TRBD2 (5 bases). The CDR3 sequence is 16 residues long. In germline, CDR1 is LGHDT, CDR2 YNNKEL (reference sequence). V was trimmed by 1 base and J by 0 bases, leaving 11 bases between them. CDR3 nucleotide sequence: TGTGCCAGCAGCCAAGGATTGGGCGGGAGCACAGATACGCAGTATTTT. It translates to CASSQGLGGSTDTQYF.